This T cell receptor beta chain stems from a study of radiotherapy plus CTLA-4 blockade in lung cancer. Some clones are missing from TCRdb's copy, which holds only in-frame ones; the method was immunoSEQ multiplex PCR. Here the sample spans 78,000 or so clones, around 87% being singletons. Germline V lookup: CDR1 MNHEY, CDR2 SMNVEV (reference sequence). Trimming took off 5 bases at V and 2 bases at J, with 4 bases between the two ends. The CDR3 contains 11 residues. A note on this clone: Its antigen is undetermined.

Whole-study results and caveats: Early blood T cell clone changes and increased post-radiation serum interferon-beta were reportedly the strongest response predictors. In blood, TCR clones derived from the tumor expanded after radiotherapy plus ipilimumab.

The input for sequencing was peripheral blood, taken from a patient treated with radiotherapy plus ipilimumab. This receptor was taken from a human donor with non-small cell lung cancer who had stable disease on radiotherapy plus ipilimumab. The genes are TRBV27 and TRBJ2-7; D call uncertain. CDR3 DNA: TGTGCCAGCAGTACTCCCTACGAGCAGTACTTC. It specifies CASSTPYEQYF.